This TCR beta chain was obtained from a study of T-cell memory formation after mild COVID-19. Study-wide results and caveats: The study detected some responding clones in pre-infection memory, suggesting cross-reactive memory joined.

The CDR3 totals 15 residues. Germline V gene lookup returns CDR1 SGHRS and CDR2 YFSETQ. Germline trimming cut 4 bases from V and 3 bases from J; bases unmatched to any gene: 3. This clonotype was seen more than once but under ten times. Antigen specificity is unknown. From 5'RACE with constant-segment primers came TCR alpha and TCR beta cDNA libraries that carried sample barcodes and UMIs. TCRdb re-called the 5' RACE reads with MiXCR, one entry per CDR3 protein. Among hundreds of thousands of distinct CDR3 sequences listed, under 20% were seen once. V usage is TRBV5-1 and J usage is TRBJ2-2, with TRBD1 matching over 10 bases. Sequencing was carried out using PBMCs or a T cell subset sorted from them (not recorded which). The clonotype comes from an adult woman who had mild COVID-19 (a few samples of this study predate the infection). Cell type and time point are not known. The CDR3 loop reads CASSIGTGDTGELFF. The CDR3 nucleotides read TGCGCCAGCAGCATTGGGACAGGGGACACCGGGGAGCTGTTTTTT. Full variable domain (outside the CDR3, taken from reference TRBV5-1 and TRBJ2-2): KAGVTQTPRYLIKTRGQQVTLSCSPISGHRSVSWYQQTPGQGLQFLFEYFSETQRNKGNFPGRFSGRQFSNSRSEMNVSTLELGDSALYLCASSIGTGDTGELFFGEGSRLTVL.